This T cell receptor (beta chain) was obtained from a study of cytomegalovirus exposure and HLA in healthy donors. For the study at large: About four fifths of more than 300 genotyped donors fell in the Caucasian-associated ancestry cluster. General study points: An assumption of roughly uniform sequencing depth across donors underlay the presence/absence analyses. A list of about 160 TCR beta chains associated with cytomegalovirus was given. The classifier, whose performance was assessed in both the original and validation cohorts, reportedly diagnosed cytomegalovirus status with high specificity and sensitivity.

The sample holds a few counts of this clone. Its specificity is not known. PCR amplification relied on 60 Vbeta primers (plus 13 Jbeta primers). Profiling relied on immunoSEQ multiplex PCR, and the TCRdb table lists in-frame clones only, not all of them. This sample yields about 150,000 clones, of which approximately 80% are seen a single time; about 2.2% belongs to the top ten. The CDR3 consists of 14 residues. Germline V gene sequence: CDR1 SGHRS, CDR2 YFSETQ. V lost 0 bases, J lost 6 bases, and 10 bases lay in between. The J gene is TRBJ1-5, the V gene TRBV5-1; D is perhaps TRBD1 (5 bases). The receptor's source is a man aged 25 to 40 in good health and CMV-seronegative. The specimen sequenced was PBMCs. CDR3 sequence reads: CASSLEGRGQPQHF. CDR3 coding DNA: TGCGCCAGCAGCTTGGAAGGTAGGGGTCAGCCCCAGCATTTT.